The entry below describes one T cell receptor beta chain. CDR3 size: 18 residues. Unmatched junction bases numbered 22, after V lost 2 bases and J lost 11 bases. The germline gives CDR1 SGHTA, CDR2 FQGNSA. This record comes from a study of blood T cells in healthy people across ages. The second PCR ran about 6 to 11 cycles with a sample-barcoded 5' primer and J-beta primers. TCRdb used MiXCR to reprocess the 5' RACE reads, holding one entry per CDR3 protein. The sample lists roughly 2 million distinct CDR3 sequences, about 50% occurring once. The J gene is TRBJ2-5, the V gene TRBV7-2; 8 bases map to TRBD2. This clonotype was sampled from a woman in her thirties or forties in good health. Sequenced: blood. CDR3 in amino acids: CASSLNRVQRGNYNEQYF. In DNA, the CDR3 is TGTGCCAGCAGCTTAAATAGAGTCCAGCGGGGGAACTACAATGAGCAGTACTTC.